This T cell receptor beta chain was sequenced during a study of blood T cell repertoires in COVID-19 (dated by TCRdb to between 2020 and 2021). Study-wide context: Samples covering the acute and convalescent phases of COVID-19 were provided by collaborators in the United States, Italy and Spain. The material from the prospective study consisted of cDNA or gDNA derived from T cells, B-cell-depleted T cells, or PBMCs. Deeply sampled blood TCRbeta repertoires from subjects exposed to, actively infected with, or recovered from COVID-19 were included in the dataset. A freely available public database, intended as a resource for researchers studying the immune response to SARS-CoV-2, is where the repertoires were released. The samples were drawn from the first 160 participants of the ongoing ImmuneRACE study and from about 1,200 subjects provided by 6 global collaborators. The sample metadata nearly always contained a de-identified subject ID, COVID-19 status, age in years and sex. Where HLA class I and class II types were available, the types were taken from metadata supplied by the sample provider, not from assay-based typing.

Participants in the prospective study were aged roughly 18 to 100 years, lived in about two dozen United States geographic areas, and enrolled through a virtual design. Cohort assignment in the prospective study relied on participant-reported clinical history from a screening survey and a study questionnaire. Exposed participants were defined as having been in contact with someone with a PCR-confirmed or clinician-diagnosed COVID-19 case within 2 weeks of study entry. In the prospective study, mobile phlebotomists collected whole blood, serum and a nasopharyngeal or oropharyngeal swab from each participant. Prospective study participants could optionally give additional blood draws and questionnaires over an approximately 2-month period. Before DNA extraction, prospective study blood samples were shipped either frozen or at room temperature. The CDR3 covers 14 residues, taking in both the cysteine and the phenylalanine. Only the CDR3 portion is preserved as DNA: 42 bases, with reading frame beginning at the first base. CDR1 SGDLS and CDR2 YYNGEE are derived from the germline V gene. V trim: 4 bases; J trim: 5 bases; unmatched bases: 8.

TCRbeta CDR3 regions were amplified from genomic DNA by means of the immunoSEQ Assay, a bias-controlled multiplex PCR. In the authors' own workflow: The number of nucleated cells in each sample was estimated by amplification of reference gene primers within the assay. To quantify the absolute abundance of each unique TCRbeta CDR3 rearrangement, sequence reads were collapsed and filtered. For each sample, productive Simpson clonality was calculated by taking the square root of Simpson's diversity index across productive rearrangements. TCRdb took over this immuneACCESS table, retaining in-frame rearrangements with V and J assigned. Such tables are incomplete; in checked studies, under half of the missing clones stem from an unresolved V gene, and the remainder is unexplained. V, J and clone size were drawn from that table, and D and trimming were deduced from the DNA. The sample has roughly 150,000 clones on record, about four fifths of them singletons. The ten largest clonotypes hold 1.5% to 2% of the sample.

The paper's findings and limits, for the study overall: Clinical and demographic metadata were provided uncurated, with the amount varying by source and participant.

Concerning this clone: Its binding antigen is unknown. No quality values exist for individual bases; no much larger clone is one base distant.

This sequence originates from a woman under 30 who had been exposed to COVID-19. Here the chain combines TRBV9 and TRBJ2-7; 8 bases in the middle match TRBD1. Specimen: PBMCs or T cells enriched from blood (not recorded which). In nucleotide form, the sequence is TGTGCCAGCAGCCCCAGGACAGGGACGGACGAGCAGTACTTC. It translates as CASSPRTGTDEQYF.